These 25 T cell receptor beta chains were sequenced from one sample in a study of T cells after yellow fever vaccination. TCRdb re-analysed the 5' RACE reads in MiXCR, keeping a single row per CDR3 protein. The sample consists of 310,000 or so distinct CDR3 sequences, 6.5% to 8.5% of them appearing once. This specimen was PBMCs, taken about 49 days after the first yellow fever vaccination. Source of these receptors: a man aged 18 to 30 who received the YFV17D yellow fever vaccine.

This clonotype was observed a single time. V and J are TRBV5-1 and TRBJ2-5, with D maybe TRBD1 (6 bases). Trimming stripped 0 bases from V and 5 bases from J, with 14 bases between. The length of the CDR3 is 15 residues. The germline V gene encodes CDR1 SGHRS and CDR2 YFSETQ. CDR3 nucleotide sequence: TGCGCCAGCAGCTTGGCGGACAGTGTCGGGGAGACCCAGTACTTC. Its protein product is CASSLADSVGETQYF.

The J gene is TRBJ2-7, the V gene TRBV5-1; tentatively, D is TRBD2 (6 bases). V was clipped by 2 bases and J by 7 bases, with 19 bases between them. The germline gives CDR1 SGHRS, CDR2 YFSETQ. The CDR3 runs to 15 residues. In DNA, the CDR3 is TGCGCCAGCAGCTTTCCCTCGGGACTGACGGGGGAGCAGTACTTC. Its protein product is CASSFPSGLTGEQYF.

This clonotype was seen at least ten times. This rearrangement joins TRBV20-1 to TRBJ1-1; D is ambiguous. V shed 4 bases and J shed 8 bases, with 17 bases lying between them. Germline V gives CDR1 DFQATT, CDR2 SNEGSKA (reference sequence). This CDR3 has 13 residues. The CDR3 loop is CSAKIPETLEAFF. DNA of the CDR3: TGCAGTGCTAAAATCCCGGAGACACTAGAAGCTTTCTTT.

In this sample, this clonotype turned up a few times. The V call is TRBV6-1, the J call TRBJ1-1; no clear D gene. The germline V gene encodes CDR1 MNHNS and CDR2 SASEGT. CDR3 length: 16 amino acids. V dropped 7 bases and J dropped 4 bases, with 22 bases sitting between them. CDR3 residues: CASTRTPGPKSTEAFF. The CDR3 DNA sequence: TGTGCCAGCACCAGAACCCCAGGACCCAAGAGCACTGAAGCTTTCTTT.

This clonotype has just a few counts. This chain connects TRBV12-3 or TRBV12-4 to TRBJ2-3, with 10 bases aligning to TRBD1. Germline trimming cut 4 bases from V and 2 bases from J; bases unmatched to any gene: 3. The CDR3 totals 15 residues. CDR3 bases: TGTGCCAGCAGTTCAGACAGGGGGCACACAGATACGCAGTATTTT. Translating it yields CASSSDRGHTDTQYF.

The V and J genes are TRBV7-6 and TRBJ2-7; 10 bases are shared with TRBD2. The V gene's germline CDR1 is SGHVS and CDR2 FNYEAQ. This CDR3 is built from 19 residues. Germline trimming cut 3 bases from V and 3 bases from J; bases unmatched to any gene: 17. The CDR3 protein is CASSLALAGASTINYEQYV. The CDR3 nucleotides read TGTGCCAGCAGCTTGGCTCTAGCGGGGGCCTCGACGATAAACTACGAGCAGTACGTC.

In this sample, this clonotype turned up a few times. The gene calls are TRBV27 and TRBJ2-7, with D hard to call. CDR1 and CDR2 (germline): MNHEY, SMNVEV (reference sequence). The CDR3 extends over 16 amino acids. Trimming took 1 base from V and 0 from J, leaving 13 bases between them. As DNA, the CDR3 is TGTGCCAGCAGTTTATTTGGGCAGCCGAGCTCCTACGAGCAGTACTTC. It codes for CASSLFGQPSSYEQYF.

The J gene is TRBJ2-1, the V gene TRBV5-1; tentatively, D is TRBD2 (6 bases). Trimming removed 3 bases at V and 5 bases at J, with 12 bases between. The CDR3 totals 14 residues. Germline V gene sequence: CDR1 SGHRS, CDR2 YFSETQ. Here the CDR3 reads CASSYGTLDNEQFF. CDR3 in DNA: TGCGCCAGCAGCTACGGGACTCTTGACAATGAGCAGTTCTTC.

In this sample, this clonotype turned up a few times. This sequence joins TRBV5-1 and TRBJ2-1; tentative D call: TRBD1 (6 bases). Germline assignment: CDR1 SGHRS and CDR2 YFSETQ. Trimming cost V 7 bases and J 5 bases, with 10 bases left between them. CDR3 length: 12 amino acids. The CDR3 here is CASGGQDNEQFF. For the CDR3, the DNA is TGCGCCAGCGGGGGACAAGACAATGAGCAGTTCTTC.

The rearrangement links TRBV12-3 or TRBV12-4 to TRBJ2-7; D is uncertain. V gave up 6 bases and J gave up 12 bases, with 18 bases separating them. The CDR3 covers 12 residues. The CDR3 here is CASSTVPSKLYV. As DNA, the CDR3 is TGTGCCAGCAGCACCGTCCCATCGAAGCTGTACGTC.

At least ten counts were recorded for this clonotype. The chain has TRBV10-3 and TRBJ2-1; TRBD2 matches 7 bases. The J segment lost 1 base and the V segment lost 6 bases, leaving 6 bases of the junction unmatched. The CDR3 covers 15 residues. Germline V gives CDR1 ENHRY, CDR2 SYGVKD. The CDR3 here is CAIRQSGDSYNEQFF. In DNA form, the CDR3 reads TGTGCCATCAGGCAAAGCGGGGATTCCTACAATGAGCAGTTCTTC.

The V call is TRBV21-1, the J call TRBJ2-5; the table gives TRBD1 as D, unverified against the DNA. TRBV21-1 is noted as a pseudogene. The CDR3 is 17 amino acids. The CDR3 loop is CASSKCGDGRLQETQYF. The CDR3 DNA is TGTGCCAGCAGCAAATGTGGGGACGGAAGACTCCAAGAGACCCAGTACTTC.

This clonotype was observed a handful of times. This CDR3 reads CASSLVGRGTDTQYF. The CDR3 coding sequence is TGTGCCAGCAGCTTAGTAGGACGGGGGACAGATACGCAGTATTTT. The V gene is TRBV7-2, the J gene TRBJ2-3; maybe TRBD2 (6 bases). This CDR3 has 15 amino acids. The ends were cut back, 1 base at V and 3 bases at J, with 11 bases in the middle. The germline V gene has CDR1 SGHTA and CDR2 FQGNSA. Full variable domain (remainder filled in from reference TRBV7-2 and TRBJ2-3): GAGVSQSPSNKVTEKGKDVELRCDPISGHTALYWYRQSLGQGLEFLIYFQGNSAPDKSGLPSDRFSAERTGGSVSTLTIQRTQQEDSAVYLCASSLVGRGTDTQYFGPGTRLTVL.

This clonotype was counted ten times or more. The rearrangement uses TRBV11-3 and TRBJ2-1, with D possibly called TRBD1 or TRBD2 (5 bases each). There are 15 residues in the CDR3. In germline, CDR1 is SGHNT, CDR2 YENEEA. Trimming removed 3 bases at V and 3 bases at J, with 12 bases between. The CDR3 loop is CASSLGRTFYNEQFF. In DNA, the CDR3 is TGTGCCAGCAGCTTGGGACGGACCTTCTACAATGAGCAGTTCTTC.

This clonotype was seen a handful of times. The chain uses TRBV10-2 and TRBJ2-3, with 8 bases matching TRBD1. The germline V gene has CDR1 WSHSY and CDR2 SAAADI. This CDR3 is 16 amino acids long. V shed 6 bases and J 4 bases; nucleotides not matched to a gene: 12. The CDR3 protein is CASSPDRGLIADTQYF. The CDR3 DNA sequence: TGCGCCAGCAGCCCAGACAGGGGTCTAATCGCAGATACGCAGTATTTT.

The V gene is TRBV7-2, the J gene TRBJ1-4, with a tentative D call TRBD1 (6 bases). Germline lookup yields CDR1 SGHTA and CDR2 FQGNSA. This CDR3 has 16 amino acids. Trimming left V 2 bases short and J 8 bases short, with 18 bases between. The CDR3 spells CASSLLLGALGEKLFF. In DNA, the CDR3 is TGTGCCAGCAGCTTATTACTGGGGGCTCTTGGGGAAAAACTGTTTTTT.

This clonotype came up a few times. The CDR3 loop reads CASSSETGGQGPQHF. The CDR3 nucleotides are TGTGCCAGCAGCTCCGAGACAGGGGGCCAAGGGCCCCAGCATTTT. The chain links TRBV7-2 to TRBJ1-5; 10 bases are a match to TRBD1. CDR3 length equals 15 residues. V shed 4 bases, J shed 9 bases, and the junction held 9 bases outside the gene matches. From germline, CDR1 is SGHTA and CDR2 FQGNSA.

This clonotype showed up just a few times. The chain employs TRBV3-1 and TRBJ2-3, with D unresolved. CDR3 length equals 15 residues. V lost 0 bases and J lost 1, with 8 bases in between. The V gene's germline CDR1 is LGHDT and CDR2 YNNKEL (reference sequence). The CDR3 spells CASSQDTVGTDTQYF. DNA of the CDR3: TGTGCCAGCAGCCAAGACACGGTAGGCACAGATACGCAGTATTTT.

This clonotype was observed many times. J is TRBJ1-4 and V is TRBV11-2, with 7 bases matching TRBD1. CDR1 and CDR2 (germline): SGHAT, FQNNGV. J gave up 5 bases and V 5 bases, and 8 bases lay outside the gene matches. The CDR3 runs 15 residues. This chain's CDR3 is CASSTHRGWNEKLFF. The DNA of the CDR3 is TGTGCCAGCAGCACCCACAGGGGTTGGAATGAAAAACTGTTTTTT.

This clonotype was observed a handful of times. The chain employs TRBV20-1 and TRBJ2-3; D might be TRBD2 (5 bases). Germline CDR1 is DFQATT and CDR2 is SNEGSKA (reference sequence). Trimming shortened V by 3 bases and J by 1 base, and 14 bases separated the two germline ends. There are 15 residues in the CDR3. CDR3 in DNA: TGCAGTGCTAGGGACGCCGGGGATGGCACAGATACGCAGTATTTT. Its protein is CSARDAGDGTDTQYF.

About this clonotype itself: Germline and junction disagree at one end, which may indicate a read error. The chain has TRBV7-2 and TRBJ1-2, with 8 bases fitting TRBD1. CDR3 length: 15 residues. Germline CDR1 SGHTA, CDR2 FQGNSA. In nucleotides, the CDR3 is TGTGCCAGCAGCTTAGTCCAGGGGGCTAACTATGGCTACAGCTTC. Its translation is CASSLVQGANYGYSF.

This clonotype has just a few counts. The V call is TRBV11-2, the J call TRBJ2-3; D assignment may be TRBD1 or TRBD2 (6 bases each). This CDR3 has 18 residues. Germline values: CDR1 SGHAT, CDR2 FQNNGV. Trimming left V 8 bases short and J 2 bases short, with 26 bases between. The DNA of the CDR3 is TGTGCCAGCGGCCGGGGGCTAGCCGCTTCAATGCTCACAGATACGCAGTATTTT. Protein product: CASGRGLAASMLTDTQYF. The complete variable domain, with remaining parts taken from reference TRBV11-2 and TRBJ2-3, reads EAGVAQSPRYKIIEKRQSVAFWCNPISGHATLYWYQQILGQGPKLLIQFQNNGVVDDSQLPKDRFSAERLKGVDSTLKIQPAKLEDSAVYLCASGRGLAASMLTDTQYFGPGTRLTVL.

CDR3: CASSHEGASNQPQHF. The CDR3 nucleotides are TGTGCCAGCAGCCATGAGGGGGCTAGCAATCAGCCCCAGCATTTT. V gene TRBV6-1 combines with J gene TRBJ1-5, with 7 bases that match TRBD1. The germline V gene has CDR1 MNHNS and CDR2 SASEGT. V was pared by 6 bases and J by 0 bases, with 5 bases of the junction left unmatched. CDR3 length equals 15 residues.

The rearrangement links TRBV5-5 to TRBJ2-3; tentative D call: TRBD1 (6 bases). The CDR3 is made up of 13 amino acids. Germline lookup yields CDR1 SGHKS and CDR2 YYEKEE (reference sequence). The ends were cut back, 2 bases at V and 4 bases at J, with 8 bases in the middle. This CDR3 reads CASSFEGADTQYF. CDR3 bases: TGTGCCAGCAGCTTCGAGGGGGCAGATACGCAGTATTTT.

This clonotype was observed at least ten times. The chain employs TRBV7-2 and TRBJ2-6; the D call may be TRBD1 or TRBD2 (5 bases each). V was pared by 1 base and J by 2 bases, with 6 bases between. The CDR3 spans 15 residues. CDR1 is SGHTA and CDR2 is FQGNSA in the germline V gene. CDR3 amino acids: CASSLGGAGANVLTF. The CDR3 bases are TGTGCCAGCAGCTTAGGAGGGGCTGGGGCCAACGTCCTGACTTTC.